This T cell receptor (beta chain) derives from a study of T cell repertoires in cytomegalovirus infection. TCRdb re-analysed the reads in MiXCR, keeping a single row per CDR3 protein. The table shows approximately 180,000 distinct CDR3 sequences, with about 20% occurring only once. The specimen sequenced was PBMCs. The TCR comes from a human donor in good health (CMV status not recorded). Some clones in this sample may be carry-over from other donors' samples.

This chain's CDR3 is CASTRGGALNEQFF. In DNA form, the CDR3 reads TGTGCCAGCACCAGAGGGGGGGCTCTCAATGAGCAGTTCTTC. The chain carries TRBV2 and TRBJ2-1; D may be TRBD2 (7 bases). Germline V gives CDR1 SNHLY, CDR2 FYNNEI. V gave up 7 bases and J gave up 6 bases, with 16 bases separating them. This CDR3 comprises 14 residues.